The 19 T cell receptor beta chains in this list originate from one sample, sequenced in a study of T cell repertoires in cytomegalovirus infection. TCRdb processed the reads anew with MiXCR; each CDR3 protein has one entry. This table holds about 920,000 distinct CDR3 sequences, around 30% found once. The antigens for these receptors are not known. Here the sequenced sample was cultured CD8+ T cells from PBMCs, taken from culture after CMV antigen stimulation. The receptors were gathered from a human donor in good health (CMV status not recorded). Some clones in this sample may be carry-over from other donors' samples.

In this sample, this clonotype turned up once. J is TRBJ2-3 and V is TRBV6-5; unclear D gene. The germline CDR1 and CDR2 sequences are MNHEY and SVGAGI. CDR3 length: 14 amino acids. The V end was cut by 2 bases, the J end by 6 bases, with 12 bases between. The DNA of the CDR3 is TGTGCCAGCAGTTACGCTATGGACGGGGATACGCAGTATTTT. Translated, it gives CASSYAMDGDTQYF.

The V call is TRBV3-1, the J call TRBJ2-5; TRBD1 or TRBD2 may be the D gene (5 bases each). The CDR3 has 15 amino acids. Trimming shortened V by 0 bases and J by 7 bases, and 15 bases separated the two germline ends. Germline V gene sequence: CDR1 LGHDT, CDR2 YNNKEL (reference sequence). CDR3 nucleotide sequence: TGTGCCAGCAGCCAAGATAAGGGACGGCTTACGACCCAGTACTTC. It encodes CASSQDKGRLTTQYF.

This chain joins TRBV6-5 and TRBJ2-5, with D unclear. The CDR3 is made up of 14 amino acids. Germline CDR1 and CDR2: MNHEY and SVGAGI. Trimming removed 4 bases from V and 2 bases from J, with 11 bases in between. CDR3: CASSSRRFQETQYF. In DNA form, the CDR3 reads TGTGCCAGCAGTTCCAGAAGGTTTCAAGAGACCCAGTACTTC.

This chain connects TRBV19 to TRBJ1-2, with D perhaps matching TRBD1 (6 bases). CDR1 is LNHDA, CDR2 SQIVND, per germline (reference sequence). The CDR3 has 11 amino acids. V lost 8 bases to trimming and J lost 8 bases, with 12 bases between them. The CDR3 sequence is CASREGVGYTF. CDR3 nucleotides: TGTGCCAGTCGTGAGGGGGTCGGCTACACCTTC. The variable domain in full, completed from reference TRBV19 and TRBJ1-2, reads DGGITQSPKYLFRKEGQNVTLSCEQNLNHDAMYWYRQDPGQGLRLIYYSQIVNDFQKGDIAEGYSVSREKKESFPLTVTSAQKNPTAFYLCASREGVGYTFGSGTRLTVV.

This clonotype was observed many times. The chain employs TRBV7-2 and TRBJ2-3; D unresolved. The CDR3 is 13 residues long. In germline, CDR1 is SGHTA, CDR2 FQGNSA. V was pared by 6 bases and J by 9 bases, with 16 bases between. CDR3 amino acids: CASSPYQSMTQYF. The CDR3 DNA reads as TGTGCCAGCAGTCCTTACCAGTCCATGACGCAGTATTTT.

This clonotype was recorded many times. This chain connects TRBV28 to TRBJ2-5; tentative D call: TRBD2 (6 bases). Germline assignment: CDR1 MDHEN and CDR2 SYDVKM. The CDR3 runs to 14 residues. The ends were cut back, 1 base at V and 3 bases at J, with 9 bases in the middle. The CDR3 sequence is CASSLLGLKETQYF. The CDR3 bases are TGTGCCAGCAGTTTATTGGGACTGAAAGAGACCCAGTACTTC.

The chain uses TRBV19 and TRBJ2-5; 9 bases align to TRBD2. The CDR3 runs to 15 residues. J was trimmed by 2 bases and V by 2 bases; bases with no gene match: 3. Germline V gene sequence: CDR1 LNHDA, CDR2 SQIVND (reference sequence). As DNA, the CDR3 is TGTGCCAGTAGTATAATGCGGGGGGGACAAGAGACCCAGTACTTC. It encodes CASSIMRGGQETQYF.

This clonotype was counted between two and nine times. This chain uses TRBV23-1 with TRBJ2-2; TRBD2 might be the D (5 bases). TRBV23-1 is treated as an ORF (open reading frame) with a function not yet certain. With 4 bases removed from V and 1 base from J, the gap between germline ends came to 13 bases. The CDR3 runs to 16 residues. In DNA form, the CDR3 reads TGCGCCAGCAGTCCCCATGGACTGCGGAACACCGGGGAGCTGTTTTTT. As protein: CASSPHGLRNTGELFF.

This clonotype was counted only a few times. The chain employs TRBV2 and TRBJ2-7, with 8 positions matching TRBD1. The V segment lost 2 bases and the J segment 4 bases; nucleotides outside the gene matches: 7. Germline CDR1 and CDR2: SNHLY and FYNNEI. The CDR3 is made up of 15 amino acids. The CDR3 coding sequence is TGTGCCAGCAGTGAAAGAGGGGACAGGAGTTACGAGCAGTACTTC. Amino acid sequence: CASSERGDRSYEQYF.

V is TRBV28 and J is TRBJ2-7, with a tentative D call TRBD1 (5 bases). There are 13 residues in the CDR3. Germline V gene sequence: CDR1 MDHEN, CDR2 SYDVKM. V lost 6 bases and J lost 11, with 20 bases in between. The CDR3 is CASRSNIDSKEYV. CDR3 DNA sequence: TGTGCCAGCAGATCTAATATAGACAGCAAGGAGTACGTC.

The chain joins TRBV19 to TRBJ2-3; D ambiguous. The CDR3 runs 13 residues. The germline CDR1 and CDR2 sequences are LNHDA and SQIVND (reference sequence). V dropped 8 bases and J dropped 0 bases, with 9 bases sitting between them. The CDR3 nucleotides are TGTGCCAGTGGGAAGACTAGCACAGATACGCAGTATTTT. Encoded protein: CASGKTSTDTQYF.

The chain's CDR3 is CASQAGDNYNEQFF. The CDR3 nucleotides read TGTGCCAGCCAGGCAGGGGACAACTACAATGAGCAGTTCTTC. The rearrangement joins TRBV27 to TRBJ2-1, with D possibly being TRBD1 (6 bases). Trimming pared 8 bases from V and 3 bases from J, leaving 14 bases between. The germline gives CDR1 MNHEY, CDR2 SMNVEV (reference sequence). The CDR3 has 14 residues.

This clonotype was observed a handful of times. This chain connects TRBV6-2 or TRBV6-3 to TRBJ1-6, with D hard to call. V was cut by 6 bases and J by 8 bases, with 5 bases left in between. Germline loops: CDR1 MNHEY, CDR2 SVGEGT. The CDR3 totals 11 residues. The CDR3 protein is CASSDDSPLHF. The CDR3 DNA reads as TGTGCCAGCAGCGACGATTCACCCCTCCACTTT.

This clonotype was counted a single time. The chain links TRBV24-1 to TRBJ2-3, with D tentatively TRBD2 (5 bases). Germline V gives CDR1 KGHDR, CDR2 SFDVKD. The CDR3 totals 11 residues. Trimming took off 6 bases at V and 10 bases at J, with 10 bases between the two ends. The CDR3 region is CATSTMGAQYF. The DNA for the CDR3 is TGTGCCACCAGTACAATGGGAGCGCAGTATTTT.

This chain joins TRBV6-5 and TRBJ1-3; no clear D gene. The CDR3 has 17 amino acids. Per germline, CDR1 MNHEY and CDR2 SVGAGI. V dropped 2 bases and J dropped 3 bases, with 17 bases sitting between them. Here the CDR3 DNA reads TGTGCCAGCAGTTACACCCTCGACACTAGCTTTGGAAACACCATATATTTT. It encodes CASSYTLDTSFGNTIYF.

At least ten counts were recorded for this clonotype. The CDR3 DNA follows: TGTGCCAGCAGCTTACCGGGGTCGAACACCGGGGAGCTGTTTTTT. It codes for CASSLPGSNTGELFF. The rearrangement joins TRBV7-6 to TRBJ2-2; D possibly corresponds to TRBD2 (5 bases). The CDR3 totals 15 residues. Looked up from germline, CDR1 is SGHVS and CDR2 is FNYEAQ. The germline V and J ends were trimmed by 2 bases and 0 bases, with 7 bases remaining between them.

V and J are TRBV6-1 and TRBJ2-1, with 7 positions matching TRBD1. The CDR3 covers 18 residues. CDR1 and CDR2 (germline): MNHNS, SASEGT. V lost 2 bases to trimming and J lost 6 bases; unmatched junction nucleotides: 16. CDR3 protein: CASSEFRVRTGWSNEQFF. The CDR3 region has the DNA TGTGCCAGCAGTGAATTTAGGGTTCGGACAGGATGGTCCAATGAGCAGTTCTTC.

This rearrangement joins TRBV6-2 or TRBV6-3 to TRBJ2-5; tentatively, D is TRBD1 (6 bases). The V gene lost 2 bases and the J gene lost 5 bases, with 18 bases spanning the gap. This CDR3 comprises 16 residues. CDR1 is MNHEY and CDR2 is SVGEGT in the germline V gene. The CDR3 DNA is TGTGCCAGCAGTTACGATCCAGGGGCGAGAGTGGAGACCCAGTACTTC. Translated, it gives CASSYDPGARVETQYF.

This clonotype was seen only a few times. This chain links TRBV28 with TRBJ2-5; D is perhaps TRBD2 (6 bases). The V and J ends lost 2 bases and 4 bases respectively, with 14 bases between them. This CDR3 has 15 amino acids. CDR1 is MDHEN, CDR2 SYDVKM, per germline. The CDR3 nucleotides read TGTGCCAGCAGTTTAAGTCTAGCGAGGGGAGAGACCCAGTACTTC. It encodes CASSLSLARGETQYF.